This T cell receptor beta chain is drawn from a study of T cells in Graves' hyperthyroidism and ophthalmopathy (dated by TCRdb to between 2018 and 2021). About the full investigation: Peripheral blood samples were taken at initial diagnosis, before any treatment was given. After sampling, hyperthyroidism patients received methimazole starting at 30 mg daily, and ophthalmopathy patients received high-dose intravenous methylprednisolone. TCR Vbeta CDR3 sequencing of 130 to 150 peripheral blood samples (more than 40 ophthalmopathy, approximately 80 hyperthyroidism and around 17 progressor patients) is reported in the paper. A discovery cohort of around 100 patients, fewer than 50 with Graves' ophthalmopathy and more than 55 with stable Graves' hyperthyroidism, was used to find distinguishing TCR V-J signatures. The roughly 91 discovery patients were randomly divided into training and test sets at a 7:3 ratio. Thyroid tissue and blood T-cell repertoires from about six Graves' hyperthyroidism patients were also compared in the study. Prospective prediction of ophthalmopathy was tested in an independent validation cohort consisting of roughly 20 hyperthyroidism patients and approximately 16 patients who later progressed to ophthalmopathy.

Study-wide findings and limitations: No statistical method was used to set the sample size in advance, and investigators knew the group allocation. In cross-validation, a model built on a 13 V-J signature told ophthalmopathy apart from stable hyperthyroidism with 85% to 90% sensitivity and roughly 83% specificity, and in testing the same model reached 80%/75%. In validation, the model predicted progression to ophthalmopathy with approximately 71% sensitivity and 72% to 85% specificity, a median of about 6 months before onset. Most expanded thyroid clonotypes (frequency above 0.001) were also found in blood, which suggests that blood repertoires may mirror thyroid immune responses.

On this clonotype itself: Its antigen remains unidentified. No base quality information exists; no much larger clone differs at one position.

Amplification of TCR beta CDR3 regions was carried out from RNA transcripts. The first round of RT-PCR for the TCR CDR3 was performed with the HTBI primer set and the Qiagen OneStep RT-PCR kit. The libraries were constructed in a second round of multiplex PCR and then size-selected and purified. Sequencing of the libraries was done on an Illumina HiSeq2000 using paired-end 100 bp reads. Per the authors' processing: SOAPnuke was used to process the raw data, throwing out any read that contained adapters or uncalled bases, had a mean Phred below 15, or lacked an exact constant-primer or identifier match. COPE v1.2.5 was used to merge the high-quality paired reads, and each unique nucleotide sequence was defined as a clonotype. MiTCR v1.1 was used to align clonotypes to the IMGT TRBV, TRBD and TRBJ reference segments. Analysis was restricted to V-J combinations with a frequency above 0.0001, which covered roughly 99% of repertoires. A TCS score was defined as the ratio of F50 (clonal expansion) to E x V (chaos), with BLOSUM62-based TCRdist applied between CDR3 peptides within each V-J. Welch's t-statistics and random forest reduced roughly 530 V-J features to 10 to 15, which were used in a naive Bayes classifier (R e1071). Starting from the raw public reads, TCRdb applied fastp trimming at Q25, assembled clones with MiXCR and retained in-frame beta chains. Identical CDR3 proteins give one entry, which carries the most common genes and DNA. The V and J calls come from TCRdb's annotation, not from the publication. The sample table lists some 700,000 distinct CDR3 sequences, around 16% of them with a count of one. Clones ranked in the top ten supply roughly 16% of the sample.

CDR3 length: 16 amino acids, cysteine to phenylalanine. Only the CDR3 portion is preserved as DNA: 48 bases, with reading frame beginning at the first base. CDR1 and CDR2 (SGHNT, YENEEA) derive from the germline V gene. The junction shows trimming of 4 bases on V and 6 bases on J, and the gene matches do not reach 11 bases of it. A patient counted as having stable Graves' hyperthyroidism if no progression to ophthalmopathy occurred over 18 months of follow-up. Hyperthyroidism patients were aged 18 to 65 years and newly diagnosed, with disease duration of less than 2 months. The study excluded patients with uncontrolled infections, other autoimmune diseases, pregnancy or lactation. Diagnoses relied on clinical symptoms, serum thyroxine and TRAb, thyroid ultrasound and orbital computed tomography. PBMCs were isolated from 7.5 to 10 ml of fresh peripheral blood by Ficoll-Paque density gradient centrifugation. Trizol reagent was used to extract total RNA, and RNA quality was then checked on an Agilent 2100 Bioanalyzer.

The receptor was isolated from a middle-aged man with Graves' hyperthyroidism. The sample taken for sequencing was blood. Here the chain combines TRBV11-3 and TRBJ1-2; 10 of the junction bases match TRBD1. The CDR3 reads CASSSPDRGAIHGYTF. The sequence in DNA is TGTGCCAGCAGCTCCCCGGACAGGGGGGCGATCCATGGCTACACCTTC.